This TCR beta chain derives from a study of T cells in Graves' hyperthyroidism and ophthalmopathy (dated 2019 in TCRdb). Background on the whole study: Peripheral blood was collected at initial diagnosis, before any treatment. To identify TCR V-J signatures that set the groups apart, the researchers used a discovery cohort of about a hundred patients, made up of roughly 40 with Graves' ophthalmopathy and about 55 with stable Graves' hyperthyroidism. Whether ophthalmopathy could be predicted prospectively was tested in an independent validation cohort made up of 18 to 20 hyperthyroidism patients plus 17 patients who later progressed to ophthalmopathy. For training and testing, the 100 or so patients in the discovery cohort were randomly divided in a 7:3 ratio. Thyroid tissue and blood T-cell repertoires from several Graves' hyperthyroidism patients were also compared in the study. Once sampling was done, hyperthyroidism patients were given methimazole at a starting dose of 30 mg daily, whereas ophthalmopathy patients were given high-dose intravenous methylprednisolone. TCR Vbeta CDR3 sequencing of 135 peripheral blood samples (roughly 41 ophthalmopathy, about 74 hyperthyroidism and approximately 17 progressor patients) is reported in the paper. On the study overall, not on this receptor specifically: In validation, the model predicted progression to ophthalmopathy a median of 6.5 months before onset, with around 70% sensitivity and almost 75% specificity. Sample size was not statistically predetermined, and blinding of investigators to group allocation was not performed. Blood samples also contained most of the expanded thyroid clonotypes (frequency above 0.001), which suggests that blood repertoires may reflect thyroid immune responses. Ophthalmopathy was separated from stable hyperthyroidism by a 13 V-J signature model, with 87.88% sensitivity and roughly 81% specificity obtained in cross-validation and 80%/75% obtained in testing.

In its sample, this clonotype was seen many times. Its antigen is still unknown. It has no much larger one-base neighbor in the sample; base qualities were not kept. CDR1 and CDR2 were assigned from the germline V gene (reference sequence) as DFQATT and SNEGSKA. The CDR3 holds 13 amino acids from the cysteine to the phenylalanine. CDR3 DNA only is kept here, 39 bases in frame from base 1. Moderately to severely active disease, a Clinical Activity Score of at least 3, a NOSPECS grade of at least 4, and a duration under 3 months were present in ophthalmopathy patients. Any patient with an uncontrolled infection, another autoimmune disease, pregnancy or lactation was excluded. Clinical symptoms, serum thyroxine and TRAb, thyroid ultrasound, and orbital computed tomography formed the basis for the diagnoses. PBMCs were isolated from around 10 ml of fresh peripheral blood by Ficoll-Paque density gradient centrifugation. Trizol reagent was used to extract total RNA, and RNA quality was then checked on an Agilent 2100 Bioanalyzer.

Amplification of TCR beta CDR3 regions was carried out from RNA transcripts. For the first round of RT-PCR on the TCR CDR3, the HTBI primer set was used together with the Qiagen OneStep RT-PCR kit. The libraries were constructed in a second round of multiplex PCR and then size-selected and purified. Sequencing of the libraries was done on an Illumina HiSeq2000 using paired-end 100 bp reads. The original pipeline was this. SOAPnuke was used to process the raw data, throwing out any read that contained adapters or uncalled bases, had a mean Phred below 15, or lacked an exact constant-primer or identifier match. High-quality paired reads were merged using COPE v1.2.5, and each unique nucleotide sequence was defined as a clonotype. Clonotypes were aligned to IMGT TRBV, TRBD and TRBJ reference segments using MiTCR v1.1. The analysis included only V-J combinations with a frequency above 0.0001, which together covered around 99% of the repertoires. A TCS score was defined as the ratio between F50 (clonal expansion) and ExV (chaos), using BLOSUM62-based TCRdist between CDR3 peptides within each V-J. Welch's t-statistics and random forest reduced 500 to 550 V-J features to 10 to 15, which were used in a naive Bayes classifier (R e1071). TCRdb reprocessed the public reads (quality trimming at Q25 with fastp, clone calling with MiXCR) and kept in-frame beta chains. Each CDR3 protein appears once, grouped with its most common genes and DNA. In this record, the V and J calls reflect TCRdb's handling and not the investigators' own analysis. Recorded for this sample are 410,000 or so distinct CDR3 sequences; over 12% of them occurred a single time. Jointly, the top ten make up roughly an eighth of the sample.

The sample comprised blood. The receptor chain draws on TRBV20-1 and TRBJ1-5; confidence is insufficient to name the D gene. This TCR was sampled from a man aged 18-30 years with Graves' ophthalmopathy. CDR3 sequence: CSAVFVLNQPQHF. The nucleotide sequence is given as TGCAGCGCTGTTTTTGTCCTGAATCAGCCCCAGCATTTT.